This T cell receptor (beta chain) is drawn from a study of blood T cell repertoires in COVID-19. Study summary: T cells, B-cell-depleted T cells, or PBMCs provided the cDNA or gDNA that served as material.

CDR3 length equals 16 residues. CDR1 and CDR2 (germline): MDHEN, SYDVKM. V lost 3 bases, J lost 1 base, and 6 bases stayed unmatched. In the study's own analysis: By means of reference gene primer amplification, nucleated cell counts were estimated. Sequencing was performed with immunoSEQ multiplex PCR; in TCRdb, only in-frame clones are kept and a portion is missing. V and J calls plus clone size are reproduced from that table; the DNA served to infer D and trimming. The sample lists nearly 200,000 clones; 86% were seen once. V is TRBV28 and J is TRBJ2-7; 10 bases map to TRBD2. Sample: peripheral blood. The clonotype originates from a woman aged 70 to 79 with acute or convalescent COVID-19. CDR3 region: CASSFRTSGRSYEQYF. In nucleotides, the CDR3 is TGTGCCAGCAGTTTCCGGACTAGCGGACGTTCCTACGAGCAGTACTTC.